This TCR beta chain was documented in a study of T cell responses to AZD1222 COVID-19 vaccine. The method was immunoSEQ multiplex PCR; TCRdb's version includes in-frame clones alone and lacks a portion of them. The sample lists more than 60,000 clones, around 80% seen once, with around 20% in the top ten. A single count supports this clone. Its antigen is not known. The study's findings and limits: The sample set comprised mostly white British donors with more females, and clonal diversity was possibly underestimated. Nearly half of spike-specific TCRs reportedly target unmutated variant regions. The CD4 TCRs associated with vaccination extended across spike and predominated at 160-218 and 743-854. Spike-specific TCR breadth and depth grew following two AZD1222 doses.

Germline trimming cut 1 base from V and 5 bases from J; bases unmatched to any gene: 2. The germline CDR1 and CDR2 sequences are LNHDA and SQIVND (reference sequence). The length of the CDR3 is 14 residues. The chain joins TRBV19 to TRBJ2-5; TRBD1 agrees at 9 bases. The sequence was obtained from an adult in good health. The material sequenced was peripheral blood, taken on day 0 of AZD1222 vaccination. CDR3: CASSIGGTGETQYF. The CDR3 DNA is TGTGCCAGTAGTATAGGTGGGACAGGGGAGACCCAGTACTTC.